The 26 T cell receptor beta chains given below trace back to one sample, sequenced in a study of T cells in localized non-small cell lung cancer. Measured with immunoSEQ multiplex PCR; TCRdb has only the in-frame clones, and not every one. In the table there are tens of thousands of clones, 75% to 90% of which are singletons. The sample here was peripheral blood mononuclear cells, taken before any cancer treatment. The receptors come from a man between 40 and 70 years old with stage III lung adenocarcinoma.

This clone appeared a few times. V and J are TRBV12-5 and TRBJ2-3; D may correspond to TRBD1 or TRBD2 (5 bases each). This CDR3 comprises 16 residues. The V and J ends lost 0 bases and 2 bases respectively, with 12 bases between them. Germline V gene data show CDR1 as LGHNT and CDR2 as FRNRAP. The CDR3 bases are TGTGCTAGTGGTTTGGTCCCCGGGGCGAACACAGATACGCAGTATTTT. Protein sequence: CASGLVPGANTDTQYF.

This clone was detected only once. The chain uses TRBV7-9 and TRBJ2-7; 7 bases fit TRBD2. Trimming at V came to 4 bases and at J to 4 bases, leaving 10 bases not matched to a gene. CDR1 SEHNR and CDR2 FQNEAQ come from the germline V gene (reference sequence). The CDR3 is 15 residues long. The CDR3 loop is CASSWGGTLDYEQYF. The CDR3 DNA reads as TGTGCCAGCAGCTGGGGAGGGACCTTGGATTACGAGCAGTACTTC.

The chain employs TRBV2 and TRBJ1-1; D not resolved. The CDR3 covers 13 residues. Deletions cut 2 bases from V and 6 bases from J, with 10 bases between. Germline V gives CDR1 SNHLY, CDR2 FYNNEI. The CDR3 nucleotides read TGTGCCAGCAGTGAAACTAGGGAGGCTGAAGCTTTCTTT. It encodes CASSETREAEAFF.

The rearrangement uses TRBV7-2 and TRBJ1-6, with D unclear. Trimming took 1 base from V and 6 from J, leaving 7 bases between them. Germline CDR1 is SGHTA and CDR2 is FQGNSA. The CDR3 contains 14 residues. The CDR3 sequence: CASSLEGFNSPLHF. The CDR3 bases are TGTGCCAGCAGCTTAGAAGGATTTAATTCACCCCTCCACTTT. Drawing the rest from reference TRBV7-2 and TRBJ1-6, the complete variable domain is GAGVSQSPSNKVTEKGKDVELRCDPISGHTALYWYRQSLGQGLEFLIYFQGNSAPDKSGLPSDRFSAERTGGSVSTLTIQRTQQEDSAVYLCASSLEGFNSPLHFGNGTRLTVT.

J is TRBJ2-2 and V is TRBV5-1; 13 nucleotides agree with TRBD2. V gave up 1 base and J gave up 6 bases; unmatched junction bases: 3. The CDR3 spans 16 residues. The germline V gene has CDR1 SGHRS and CDR2 YFSETQ. CDR3 in DNA: TGCGCCAGCAGCTTGAGACTAGCGGGAGGCCCCGGGGAGCTGTTTTTT. It translates to CASSLRLAGGPGELFF.

The chain links TRBV25-1 to TRBJ2-7; D gene ambiguous. In germline, CDR1 is MGHDK, CDR2 SYGVNS. The V end lost 3 bases, the J end lost 3 bases, and 3 bases lay between the germline ends. The CDR3 length is 11 residues. The CDR3 region is CASSDHYEQYF. In DNA, the CDR3 is TGTGCCAGCAGTGACCACTACGAGCAGTACTTC.

V gene TRBV2 combines with J gene TRBJ1-1; D might be TRBD1 (5 bases). The CDR3 covers 14 residues. Trimming removed 4 bases from V and 2 bases from J, with 11 bases in between. The germline V gene encodes CDR1 SNHLY and CDR2 FYNNEI. The CDR3: CASSAGGPNTEAFF. The CDR3 DNA reads TGTGCCAGCAGTGCTGGGGGACCTAACACTGAAGCTTTCTTT.

The V call is TRBV7-9, the J call TRBJ2-7, with TRBD1 matching 7 bases. The junction had 4 bases not matched to a gene; V was cut back by 4 bases and J by 1 base. The germline V gene encodes CDR1 SEHNR and CDR2 FQNEAQ (reference sequence). The CDR3 is 14 amino acids. CDR3 protein: CASSSGTVSYEQYF. The CDR3 DNA follows: TGTGCCAGCAGCTCCGGGACAGTATCCTACGAGCAGTACTTC.

This chain links TRBV5-1 with TRBJ2-1, with 8 bases that match TRBD1. Germline V gene data show CDR1 as SGHRS and CDR2 as YFSETQ. The junction had 10 bases not matched to a gene; V was cut back by 5 bases and J by 6 bases. This CDR3 comprises 15 residues. The CDR3 DNA sequence: TGCGCCAGCAGGGCTACAGGGGGAGCCTCCAATGAGCAGTTCTTC. Translation: CASRATGGASNEQFF.

There are a few counts of this clone. CDR3 residues: CASSGDPGGYEQYF. For the CDR3, the DNA is TGTGCCAGCAGTGGTGATCCAGGAGGCTACGAGCAGTACTTC. J is TRBJ2-7 and V is TRBV6-1; tentatively, D is TRBD2 (5 bases). Deletions cut 4 bases from V and 3 bases from J, with 13 bases between. The germline CDR1 and CDR2 sequences are MNHNS and SASEGT. CDR3 length: 14 residues.

This clone was picked up one time. The chain is built from TRBV7-8 and TRBJ1-2; the match to TRBD1 covers 10 bases. Looked up from germline, CDR1 is SGHVS and CDR2 is FQNEAQ. CDR3 length: 18 residues. V lost 5 bases to trimming and J lost 4 bases; unmatched junction nucleotides: 16. As DNA, the CDR3 is TGTGCCAGCAGCACCGGGCGCCCGGGACAGGGGCGAGCCTATGGCTACACCTTC. This sequence encodes CASSTGRPGQGRAYGYTF.

The chain carries TRBV11-2 and TRBJ1-2, with 7 nucleotides matching TRBD1. The V gene's germline CDR1 is SGHAT and CDR2 FQNNGV. V was clipped by 1 base and J by 1 base; unmatched bases: 9. The length of the CDR3 is 17 residues. CDR3 region: CASSLGDSLSINYGYTF. The CDR3 DNA reads TGTGCCAGCAGCTTAGGGGACAGCCTATCAATTAACTATGGCTACACCTTC.

J is TRBJ2-5 and V is TRBV4-3; TRBD1 is a possible D gene (6 bases). Trimming removed 0 bases from V and 7 bases from J, with 12 bases in between. This CDR3 has 14 amino acids. The germline V gene encodes CDR1 LGHNA and CDR2 YSLEER. The CDR3 DNA reads TGCGCCAGCAGCCAAGACAGGGGAATAGGGACCCAGTACTTC. This translates into CASSQDRGIGTQYF.

The chain joins TRBV19 to TRBJ2-5; D possibly matches TRBD1 or TRBD2 (5 bases each). Trimming pared 2 bases from V and 4 bases from J, leaving 8 bases between. Germline CDR1 and CDR2: LNHDA and SQIVND (reference sequence). The CDR3 covers 13 residues. CDR3 sequence: CASSIRDRETQYF. The DNA for the CDR3 is TGTGCCAGTAGTATAAGGGACCGAGAGACCCAGTACTTC. Together with reference TRBV19 and TRBJ2-5, the CDR3 gives the full variable domain: DGGITQSPKYLFRKEGQNVTLSCEQNLNHDAMYWYRQDPGQGLRLIYYSQIVNDFQKGDIAEGYSVSREKKESFPLTVTSAQKNPTAFYLCASSIRDRETQYFGPGTRLLVL.

This clone was picked up a small number of times. The V and J genes are TRBV27 and TRBJ1-2; possible D gene TRBD1, 5 bases. The germline CDR1 and CDR2 sequences are MNHEY and SMNVEV (reference sequence). The CDR3 runs to 13 residues. V gave up 4 bases and J gave up 8 bases, with 14 bases separating them. The CDR3, as DNA: TGTGCCAGCAGTTCATACCAGGGAAGGGGCTACACCTTC. It yields the protein CASSSYQGRGYTF.

The J gene is TRBJ1-5, the V gene TRBV7-2; no clear D. V lost 1 base to trimming and J lost 4 bases, with 11 bases between them. The CDR3 has 15 residues. Per germline, CDR1 SGHTA and CDR2 FQGNSA. CDR3: CASSLEPGLNQPQHF. The CDR3 nucleotides read TGTGCCAGCAGCTTAGAACCGGGTCTGAATCAGCCCCAGCATTTT.

The chain recombines TRBV6-1 with TRBJ1-4, with D possibly being TRBD1 (5 bases). CDR1 is MNHNS and CDR2 is SASEGT in the germline V gene. The CDR3 is 17 residues long. V was pared by 1 base and J by 2 bases, with 14 bases between. Written as DNA, the CDR3 is TGTGCCAGCAGTGAAGATGTGGGACCCGGGACTAATGAAAAACTGTTTTTT. Protein: CASSEDVGPGTNEKLFF.

The chain links TRBV6-1 to TRBJ2-1, with 9 nucleotides matching TRBD1. The CDR3 covers 17 residues. Germline V CDR1 and CDR2: MNHNS, SASEGT. The J segment lost 3 bases and the V segment lost 4 bases, leaving 10 bases of the junction unmatched. CDR3 residues: CASSGGGQGPIYNEQFF. CDR3 DNA sequence: TGTGCCAGCAGTGGAGGCGGACAGGGGCCGATCTACAATGAGCAGTTCTTC.

The sample holds a few counts of this clone. This sequence joins TRBV13 and TRBJ1-6, with a possible D match to TRBD1 (5 bases). CDR3 length: 14 amino acids. Germline-derived CDR1 and CDR2 are PRHDT and FYEKMQ (reference sequence). The ends were cut back, 5 bases at V and 8 bases at J, with 13 bases in the middle. CDR3 residues: CASSIGTADSPLHF. The CDR3, as DNA: TGTGCCAGCAGCATCGGGACTGCAGATTCACCCCTCCACTTT.

The chain joins TRBV5-4 to TRBJ2-2, with 8 bases that match TRBD2. V was clipped by 4 bases and J by 4 bases; unmatched bases: 9. The CDR3 runs to 16 residues. In germline, CDR1 is SGHNT, CDR2 YYREEE (reference sequence). The CDR3 loop reads CASSRPGGKGTGELFF. The CDR3 nucleotides read TGTGCCAGCAGCCGGCCGGGAGGGAAAGGCACCGGGGAGCTGTTTTTT.

V gene TRBV11-3 combines with J gene TRBJ2-3; D is unclear. The CDR3 is 17 residues long. The germline CDR1 and CDR2 sequences are SGHNT and YENEEA. Trimming took off 4 bases at V and 0 bases at J, with 17 bases between the two ends. The CDR3 reads CASSSNEQISSTDTQYF. The CDR3 DNA sequence: TGTGCCAGCAGCTCCAATGAACAGATATCTAGCACAGATACGCAGTATTTT. The complete variable domain, with remaining parts taken from reference TRBV11-3 and TRBJ2-3, reads EAGVVQSPRYKIIEKKQPVAFWCNPISGHNTLYWYLQNLGQGPELLIRYENEEAVDDSQLPKDRFSAERLKGVDSTLKIQPAELGDSAVYLCASSSNEQISSTDTQYFGPGTRLTVL.

This clone was observed a single time. The chain employs TRBV28 and TRBJ1-5; D unresolved. V was shortened by 5 bases and J by 8 bases, with 22 bases between the two germline ends. The CDR3 loop spans 16 amino acids. The germline V gene has CDR1 MDHEN and CDR2 SYDVKM. CDR3 sequence (DNA): TGTGCCAGCAGTCCGGTGTTCTTCGACCCCGAGAAGCCCCAGCATTTT. It encodes CASSPVFFDPEKPQHF. The full variable domain, rest sourced from reference TRBV28 and TRBJ1-5, is DVKVTQSSRYLVKRTGEKVFLECVQDMDHENMFWYRQDPGLGLRLIYFSYDVKMKEKGDIPEGYSVSREKKERFSLILESASTNQTSMYLCASSPVFFDPEKPQHFGDGTRLSIL.

The J gene is TRBJ1-1, the V gene TRBV5-1; a possible D gene is TRBD1 (6 bases). Trimming shortened V by 0 bases and J by 5 bases, and 14 bases separated the two germline ends. CDR1 and CDR2 (germline): SGHRS, YFSETQ. CDR3 size: 15 residues. The CDR3 reads CASSLEWGAGTEAFF. The CDR3 nucleotides read TGCGCCAGCAGCTTGGAATGGGGGGCAGGAACTGAAGCTTTCTTT.

V usage is TRBV4-2 and J usage is TRBJ2-7; tentative D call: TRBD1 (5 bases). The CDR3 covers 18 residues. Germline CDR1 is LGHNA and CDR2 is YNFKEQ. With 0 bases removed from V and 3 bases from J, the gap between germline ends came to 21 bases. CDR3 in amino acids: CASSQEYKTADNFYEQYF. The CDR3 bases are TGTGCCAGCAGCCAAGAATATAAGACAGCCGATAATTTCTACGAGCAGTACTTC.

The rearrangement links TRBV11-1 to TRBJ2-5; 8 bases are shared with TRBD2. The CDR3 extends over 11 amino acids. Trimming cost V 3 bases and J 13 bases; bases outside gene matches: 4. Germline CDR1 is SGHAT and CDR2 is FQDESV (reference sequence). In DNA form, the CDR3 reads TGTGCCAGCAGCTTTAGCGGGGCATGGTACTTC. Encoded protein: CASSFSGAWYF.

By share, this clone counts as medium-sized. This chain links TRBV6-5 with TRBJ1-2, with D possibly TRBD1 on 6 matching bases. Germline values: CDR1 MNHEY, CDR2 SVGAGI. This CDR3 spans 13 amino acids. The germline V and J ends were trimmed by 7 bases and 2 bases, with 11 bases remaining between them. The CDR3 spells CASIGQNNYGYTF. In nucleotides, the CDR3 is TGTGCCAGCATCGGACAGAACAACTATGGCTACACCTTC.